Many counts were recorded for the clone carrying this TCR beta chain. What it recognizes is unknown. This sample is part of a study of T cells in Graves' hyperthyroidism and ophthalmopathy. Turning to the study itself: Upon initial diagnosis and before any treatment, peripheral blood was collected. Findings and caveats of the study: The model anticipated ophthalmopathy a median about six months pre-onset.

V lost 1 base and J lost 0, with 3 bases in between. Germline V CDR1 and CDR2: SQVTM, ANQGSEA. This CDR3 comprises 12 residues. RNA transcripts yielded amplified TCR beta CDR3 regions. An initial round of RT-PCR targeting the TCR CDR3 relied on the HTBI primer set. TCRdb re-derived calls from the multiplex PCR reads in MiXCR, one entry per CDR3 protein. Of under 300,000 distinct CDR3 sequences listed, 13% to 15% were seen once; the top ten hold 30% to 35%. Patients showing uncontrolled infection, other autoimmune disease, pregnancy or lactation were ineligible. The source of this sequence is a woman aged 45-59 years with Graves' hyperthyroidism that later progressed to Graves' ophthalmopathy. The chain employs TRBV29-1 and TRBJ1-1; D gene uncertain. Sequences were obtained from blood. CDR3 in amino acids: CSVEVLNTEAFF. The DNA for the CDR3 is TGCAGCGTTGAAGTGCTGAACACTGAAGCTTTCTTT. Using reference TRBV29-1 and TRBJ1-1 for the parts outside the CDR3, the full variable domain is SAVISQKPSRDICQRGTSLTIQCQVDSQVTMMFWYRQQPGQSLTLIATANQGSEATYESGFVIDKFPISRPNLTFSTLTVSNMSPEDSSIYLCSVEVLNTEAFFGQGTRLTVV.